A selection of T cell receptor beta chains follows, all from one sample in a study of blood T cell repertoires in COVID-19. The protocol was immunoSEQ multiplex PCR, while the TCRdb copy is restricted to in-frame clones and leaves out a portion. The sample holds around 130,000 clones, around 77% seen once. The source material was peripheral blood. The receptor source for this set is a human donor in a cohort sampled during active COVID-19. The CDR3 runs from the conserved cysteine through the conserved F or W. A D gene is named only where the DNA matches it firmly. Size is stated for part of the rows, as once, few or many counts, or as a class when the clone is expanded.

.,15,TRBV6-5,TRBJ2-7,TRBD1,TGTGCCAGCAGTTTAACCGGGACAGGACTCTACGAGCAGTACTTC,CASSLTGTGLYEQYF
.,15,TRBV3-1/TRBV3-2,TRBJ2-7,TRBD1,TGTGCCAGCAGCCCCCTGGGACAGGGGGCGCGTGAGCAGTACTTC,CASSPLGQGAREQYF
.,11,TRBV10-2,TRBJ2-3,.,TGCGCCAGTCGACTAGTAGATACGCAGTATTTT,CASRLVDTQYF
.,14,TRBV21-1,TRBJ2-7,.,TGTGCCAGCAGCGAAGGACAGGGTATCTACGAGCAGTACTTC,CASSEGQGIYEQYF
.,11,TRBV5-1,TRBJ2-7,.,TGCGCCAGCAGCTTGGCCGACGAGCAGTACTTC,CASSLADEQYF
.,13,TRBV9,TRBJ2-3,.,TGTGCCAGCAGCCGAGAGGGCACAGATACGCAGTATTTT,CASSREGTDTQYF
.,12,TRBV29-1,TRBJ1-1,.,TGCAGCGTTGAGGGGGGGAACACTGAAGCTTTCTTT,CSVEGGNTEAFF
.,15,TRBV19,TRBJ2-6,.,TGTGCCAGTAGTGCCGACAGTGCCGGGGCCAACGTCCTGACTTTC,CASSADSAGANVLTF
.,13,TRBV12-3/TRBV12-4,TRBJ2-1,TRBD2,TGTGCCAGCAGTTTAGCGAGAGCGGGAGAGCAGTTCTTC,CASSLARAGEQFF
few,15,TRBV6-1,TRBJ2-7,.,TGTGCCAGCAGTGAAGGGGTGGGCAGCTTTCGAGAGCAGTACTTC,CASSEGVGSFREQYF
.,16,TRBV5-5,TRBJ2-2,.,TGTGCCAGCAGCGCGTCGGGCAGGGCGAACACCGGGGAGCTGTTTTTT,CASSASGRANTGELFF
.,12,TRBV7-9,TRBJ2-5,.,TGTGCCAGCAGCTCAGGGAAAGAGACCCAGTACTTC,CASSSGKETQYF
few,15,TRBV4-1,TRBJ1-1,TRBD1,TGCGCCAGCAGCTCTGCCGGGACAGATAACACTGAAGCTTTCTTT,CASSSAGTDNTEAFF
.,13,TRBV9,TRBJ2-5,.,TGTGCCAGCAGCGTAGGGGCTCAAGAGACCCAGTACTTC,CASSVGAQETQYF
few,14,TRBV7-9,TRBJ1-1,.,TGTGCCAGCAGCTCCACAGGGCCGAACACTGAAGCTTTCTTT,CASSSTGPNTEAFF
.,17,TRBV3-1/TRBV3-2,TRBJ1-6,.,TGTGCCAGCAGCCCCCGCACTTATTCTCAATATAATTCACCCCTCCACTTT,CASSPRTYSQYNSPLHF
.,13,TRBV30,TRBJ1-4,.,TGTGCCCTTGGAAGGGGGTTTAATGAAAAACTGTTTTTT,CALGRGFNEKLFF
few,14,TRBV19,TRBJ2-3,TRBD2,TGTGCCAGTAGTCCTAGCGGAGTCACAGATACGCAGTATTTT,CASSPSGVTDTQYF
.,11,TRBV28,TRBJ2-7,TRBD1,TGTGCCAGCAGCAGGGGGTCCGAGCAGTACTTC,CASSRGSEQYF
.,15,TRBV9,TRBJ1-2,.,TGTGCCAGCAGCGTAGGGGGGGGCGGGATCTATGGCTACACCTTC,CASSVGGGGIYGYTF
.,15,TRBV5-4,TRBJ2-5,.,TGTGCCAGCAGCTTTCTTGTTGGGGAGGCAGAGACCCAGTACTTC,CASSFLVGEAETQYF
.,19,TRBV5-1,TRBJ1-1,.,TGCGCCAGCAGCTTGGCCTTGGAACTACGGGGGGATGCGGGCACTGAAGCTTTCTTT,CASSLALELRGDAGTEAFF
.,17,TRBV5-1,TRBJ1-1,.,TGCGCCAGCAGCTTGGTGGTTTTGGAGGGGATACTCGCTGAAGCTTTCTTT,CASSLVVLEGILAEAFF
.,14,TRBV6-5,TRBJ1-6,TRBD1,TGTGCCAGCAGCACCGGGACAGCAGGGTCACCCCTCCACTTT,CASSTGTAGSPLHF
.,18,TRBV6-1,TRBJ1-6,TRBD1,TGTGCCAGCAGTGAAGAGGGAGGGCAGGGGGCTTGGAATTCACCCCTCCACTTT,CASSEEGGQGAWNSPLHF
.,15,TRBV5-6,TRBJ2-7,.,TGTGCCAGCAGCTTGGGGTCGGCAGGGGCTCGCGAGCAGTACTTC,CASSLGSAGAREQYF
.,13,TRBV27,TRBJ2-7,TRBD2,TGTGCCAGCAGTCCACGGACTAGCTACGAGCAGTACTTC,CASSPRTSYEQYF
.,14,TRBV6-5,TRBJ1-1,.,TGTGCCAGCAGCCAGACAGAAATGAACACTGAAGCTTTCTTT,CASSQTEMNTEAFF
.,17,TRBV4-1,TRBJ2-7,TRBD2,TGCGCCAGCAGCCAAGAACCGCCAGCGGGGTCCTTCTACGAGCAGTACTTC,CASSQEPPAGSFYEQYF
once,14,TRBV5-4,TRBJ1-2,.,TGTGCCAGCAGCTTCGGGGCAGGGAGGGATGGCTACACCTTC,CASSFGAGRDGYTF
.,16,TRBV30,TRBJ1-6,.,TGTGCCTGGACTTTGGGGGGTGGCCGCAATAATTCACCCCTCCACTTT,CAWTLGGGRNNSPLHF
.,11,TRBV20-1,TRBJ2-7,TRBD2,TGCAGTGCTCACATCGGGACTAGCGGGGGTTTC,CSAHIGTSGGF
.,12,TRBV6-5,TRBJ2-7,.,TGTGCCAGCAGTTACTCGAGGGGGGAGCAGTACTTC,CASSYSRGEQYF
few,14,TRBV14,TRBJ1-3,.,TGTGCCAGCAGCCCGACGACAGCCGGAAACACCATATATTTT,CASSPTTAGNTIYF
.,15,TRBV6-5,TRBJ1-2,.,TGTGCCAGCAGACCCGGACAAATACTTAACTATGGCTACACCTTC,CASRPGQILNYGYTF
.,15,TRBV27,TRBJ2-7,.,TGTGCCAGCAGGGAACAGGGATATTCCTCCTACGAGCAGTACTTC,CASREQGYSSYEQYF
.,14,TRBV19,TRBJ1-3,.,TGTGCCAGTAAGGACACAAGCTCTGGAAACACCATATATTTT,CASKDTSSGNTIYF
.,14,TRBV11-2,TRBJ1-2,.,TGTGCCAGCAGGGAAGGAGGGGCCGAGCATGGCTACACCTTC,CASREGGAEHGYTF
.,16,TRBV5-1,TRBJ1-2,TRBD1,TGCGCCAGCAGCTTGGAACCGGACAGGGGGCGTTGGGGCTACACCTTC,CASSLEPDRGRWGYTF
.,17,TRBV3-1/TRBV3-2,TRBJ1-3,.,TGTGCCAGCAGCCAAGACCCGGGGGTTCACTCTGGAAACACCATATATTTT,CASSQDPGVHSGNTIYF
.,18,TRBV19,TRBJ1-5,.,TGTGCCAGTAACCCATTGGGGGTGGGACACTATAGCAATCAGCCCCAGCATTTT,CASNPLGVGHYSNQPQHF
.,15,TRBV6-5,TRBJ2-7,TRBD1,TGTGCCAGCAGTTACTCATTCCGGGACAGTGGTGAGCAGTACTTC,CASSYSFRDSGEQYF
.,13,TRBV4-1,TRBJ2-7,.,TGCGCCAGCAGCCAAGGGTCAGGGGGGGAGCAGTACTTC,CASSQGSGGEQYF
.,15,TRBV10-3,TRBJ2-5,.,TGTGCCATCAGTGAGTCGGGAGAGGTCCAAGAGACCCAGTACTTC,CAISESGEVQETQYF
.,14,TRBV5-1,TRBJ1-1,TRBD1,TGCGCCAGCAGCGGCCTTGGACAGGGTGATGAAGCTTTCTTT,CASSGLGQGDEAFF
few,15,TRBV4-1,TRBJ2-2,.,TGCGCCAGCAGCCCCCGACAGGAGAACACCGGGGAGCTGTTTTTT,CASSPRQENTGELFF
.,15,TRBV5-1,TRBJ1-2,TRBD1,TGCGCCAGCAGCTTCTCCCCCGGGACAGGGGATGGCTACACCTTC,CASSFSPGTGDGYTF
.,16,TRBV5-6,TRBJ1-6,.,TGTGCCAGCAGCCTTCTAGGTATATCCTATAATTCACCCCTCCACTTT,CASSLLGISYNSPLHF
once,15,TRBV14,TRBJ1-2,TRBD1,TGTGCCAGCAGCCCCGAGAGACAGGGGTTCTATGGCTACACCTTC,CASSPERQGFYGYTF
.,13,TRBV6-5,TRBJ1-1,TRBD1,TGTGCCAGCATCTGGGCCAGGGGGACTGAAGCTTTCTTT,CASIWARGTEAFF
.,15,TRBV3-1/TRBV3-2,TRBJ2-3,TRBD2,TGTGCCAGCAGGCGGACGGGGGGGGGCACAGATACGCAGTATTTT,CASRRTGGGTDTQYF
.,13,TRBV3-1/TRBV3-2,TRBJ1-2,.,TGTGCCAGCAGCCTGGCAGGGATCTATGGCTACACCTTC,CASSLAGIYGYTF
few,16,TRBV15,TRBJ2-5,.,TGTGCCACCAGCGGACTCTTGGACGTTGGCGAAGAGACCCAGTACTTC,CATSGLLDVGEETQYF